This entry lists 26 T cell receptor beta chains sequenced from one sample in a study of early T cells in non-severe SARS-CoV-2 infection. TCRdb itself ran the 5' RACE reads through MiXCR, one entry per CDR3 protein. This sample has tens of thousands of distinct CDR3 sequences, with about 11% found just once. Sequenced sample: whole blood. The receptors originated from an adult who was a healthcare worker with PCR-confirmed SARS-CoV-2 infection or an uninfected control (not recorded which).

This clonotype was detected only a few times. The chain is built from TRBV5-1 and TRBJ1-1; D gene ambiguous. The CDR3 length is 13 residues. Germline V gene sequence: CDR1 SGHRS, CDR2 YFSETQ. Trimming removed 0 bases from V and 8 bases from J, with 11 bases in between. The CDR3 DNA reads as TGCGCCAGCAGCTTGGAAGTGTCTAGGGAAGCTTTCTTT. It encodes CASSLEVSREAFF.

The table lists this clonotype with a few counts. The chain couples TRBV2 to TRBJ2-5; TRBD2 matches at 10 bases. The CDR3 is 14 amino acids. Germline trimming cut 10 bases from V and 3 bases from J; bases unmatched to any gene: 8. Germline V CDR1 and CDR2: SNHLY, FYNNEI. This CDR3 is CATSFGLAEETQYF. CDR3 coding DNA: TGTGCCACCTCCTTTGGACTAGCGGAAGAGACCCAGTACTTC.

This clonotype occurred many times. The chain links TRBV6-6 to TRBJ1-2; TRBD1 aligns across 9 bases. Per germline, CDR1 MNHNY and CDR2 SVGAGI (reference sequence). The CDR3 consists of 14 residues. V was clipped by 6 bases and J by 0 bases; unmatched bases: 2. The CDR3 reads CASRRTGANYGYTF. In DNA, the CDR3 is TGTGCCAGCAGGAGGACAGGGGCTAACTATGGCTACACCTTC.

This clonotype was recorded many times. This rearrangement joins TRBV30 to TRBJ1-1; D is unresolved. CDR1 GTSNPN and CDR2 SVGIG come from the germline V gene (reference sequence). This CDR3 contains 13 residues. V lost 0 bases and J lost 2, with 7 bases in between. The DNA for the CDR3 is TGTGCCTGGAGTGTCGTACGTAACACTGAAGCTTTCTTT. It is translated as CAWSVVRNTEAFF.

The chain couples TRBV29-1 to TRBJ2-7, with 7 positions matching TRBD1. V shed 4 bases, J shed 1 base, and the junction held 1 base outside the gene matches. The CDR3 length is 12 residues. CDR1 and CDR2 (germline): SQVTM, ANQGSEA. CDR3 coding DNA: TGCAGCGTTGCAGGGGGATCCTACGAGCAGTACTTC. Its protein product is CSVAGGSYEQYF.

This clonotype was found many times. The chain uses TRBV5-1 and TRBJ2-1, with 11 bases aligning to TRBD2. V lost 2 bases and J lost 0; bases outside the gene matches: 7. Per germline, CDR1 SGHRS and CDR2 YFSETQ. This CDR3 contains 18 residues. In DNA form, the CDR3 reads TGCGCCAGCAGCTTTTTTCCTAGCGGGGGGAGCTCCTACAATGAGCAGTTCTTC. Amino acids: CASSFFPSGGSSYNEQFF. The whole variable domain, filled in from reference TRBV5-1 and TRBJ2-1, reads KAGVTQTPRYLIKTRGQQVTLSCSPISGHRSVSWYQQTPGQGLQFLFEYFSETQRNKGNFPGRFSGRQFSNSRSEMNVSTLELGDSALYLCASSFFPSGGSSYNEQFFGPGTRLTVL.

This clonotype was observed a few times. The chain joins TRBV6-1 to TRBJ2-5; D may be TRBD2 (5 bases). Germline assignment: CDR1 MNHNS and CDR2 SASEGT. V was pared by 3 bases and J by 7 bases, with 15 bases between. The CDR3 runs 14 residues. The CDR3 coding sequence is TGTGCCAGCAGTGATGGACTCCTAGCAGGGACCCAGTACTTC. It translates to CASSDGLLAGTQYF.

This clonotype was seen more than once but under ten times. The chain combines TRBV11-2 with TRBJ2-2; D unresolved. The V end was cut by 3 bases, the J end by 6 bases, with 11 bases between. Germline lookup yields CDR1 SGHAT and CDR2 FQNNGV. CDR3 length: 14 amino acids. CDR3 DNA: TGTGCCAGCAGCTTCGACCCTGGGGCCGGGGAGCTGTTTTTT. This translates into CASSFDPGAGELFF.

This clonotype turned up a few times. The chain employs TRBV11-1 and TRBJ2-7; weak D call: TRBD2 (5 bases). V dropped 4 bases and J dropped 3 bases, with 13 bases sitting between them. The CDR3 extends over 14 amino acids. Germline CDR1 is SGHAT and CDR2 is FQDESV (reference sequence). The CDR3 loop is CASSSRGSHYEQYF. The DNA of the CDR3 is TGTGCCAGCAGCTCCCGGGGATCGCACTACGAGCAGTACTTC.

A note on this clonotype: With a much larger clone just one base away, this may be a read error. The V and J genes are TRBV3-1 and TRBJ1-1; possible D gene TRBD1, 5 bases. The V gene's germline CDR1 is LGHDT and CDR2 YNNKEL (reference sequence). The CDR3 length is 12 residues. Trimming pared 6 bases from V and 11 bases from J, leaving 16 bases between. The CDR3 loop reads CASREDTSLAFF. The CDR3 DNA is TGTGCCAGCAGGGAGGACACGTCCCTGGCTTTCTTT.

This clonotype was observed at least ten times. The chain joins TRBV20-1 to TRBJ2-5; tentative D call: TRBD1 (6 bases). The CDR3 loop spans 13 amino acids. Germline V CDR1 and CDR2: DFQATT, SNEGSKA (reference sequence). V gave up 6 bases and J gave up 1 base, with 12 bases separating them. CDR3 sequence reads: CSATQGFQETQYF. CDR3 in DNA: TGCAGTGCGACTCAGGGGTTCCAAGAGACCCAGTACTTC.

This clonotype was seen repeatedly, ten times or more. The chain links TRBV7-9 to TRBJ2-7; D gene unclear. V dropped 3 bases and J dropped 1 base, with 7 bases sitting between them. Looked up from germline, CDR1 is SEHNR and CDR2 is FQNEAQ (reference sequence). The CDR3 extends over 13 amino acids. This chain's CDR3 is CASSLGFSYEQYF. In DNA, the CDR3 is TGTGCCAGCAGCTTGGGATTTTCCTACGAGCAGTACTTC. The complete variable domain, with remaining parts taken from reference TRBV7-9 and TRBJ2-7, reads DTGVSQNPRHKITKRGQNVTFRCDPISEHNRLYWYRQTLGQGPEFLTYFQNEAQLEKSRLLSDRFSAERPKGSFSTLEIQRTEQGDSAMYLCASSLGFSYEQYFGPGTRLTVT.

This clonotype was recorded at least ten times. This chain connects TRBV5-1 to TRBJ2-7; a weak D match, TRBD1 (6 bases). V lost 7 bases and J 2 bases, leaving 13 bases between the germline ends. Looked up from germline, CDR1 is SGHRS and CDR2 is YFSETQ. The CDR3 covers 13 residues. CDR3 DNA sequence: TGCGCCAGCGGGCCAGGGGAACCCTACGAGCAGTACTTC. It specifies CASGPGEPYEQYF.

This clonotype was picked up a small number of times. A junction boundary mismatches the germline segment, possibly from a read error. The J gene is TRBJ1-5, the V gene TRBV10-2; perhaps TRBD1 as D (6 bases). The germline CDR1 and CDR2 sequences are WSHSY and SAAADI. This CDR3 is built from 13 residues. The CDR3 loop is CASSGQILGPQHF. The CDR3 nucleotides read TGTGCCAGCAGTGGACAGATTCTAGGGCCCCAGCATTTT.

This clonotype was seen a single time. The junction shows a germline mismatch at one end, possibly a read error. The V and J genes are TRBV2 and TRBJ2-7, with unresolved D. Germline V gene data show CDR1 as SNHLY and CDR2 as FYNNEI. This CDR3 has 10 residues. CDR3 nucleotide sequence: TGTGCCAGCAGTAATTACGGGCAGTACTTC. Translating it yields CASSNYGQYF.

This clonotype was seen repeatedly, ten times or more. The chain links TRBV19 to TRBJ2-6, with D perhaps TRBD2 (5 bases). The CDR3 is 15 residues long. Germline CDR1 and CDR2: LNHDA and SQIVND (reference sequence). The germline V and J ends were trimmed by 5 bases and 0 bases, with 8 bases remaining between them. The CDR3 DNA follows: TGTGCCAGTAGTCCCGGGAACTCTGGGGCCAACGTCCTGACTTTC. It codes for CASSPGNSGANVLTF. Combining the CDR3 with reference TRBV19 and TRBJ2-6 gives the whole variable domain DGGITQSPKYLFRKEGQNVTLSCEQNLNHDAMYWYRQDPGQGLRLIYYSQIVNDFQKGDIAEGYSVSREKKESFPLTVTSAQKNPTAFYLCASSPGNSGANVLTFGAGSRLTVL.

This clonotype was observed many times. The chain links TRBV15 to TRBJ1-4, with D tentatively TRBD1 (5 bases). The CDR3 contains 15 residues. V lost 0 bases to trimming and J lost 11 bases, with 16 bases between them. The germline V gene has CDR1 LNHNV and CDR2 YYDKDF (reference sequence). CDR3 protein: CATSRDHGTGFKLFF. The CDR3 region has the DNA TGTGCCACCAGCAGAGATCATGGGACCGGTTTCAAACTGTTTTTT.

V is TRBV7-2 and J is TRBJ2-2, with D possibly TRBD2 on 6 matching bases. Trimming stripped 1 base from V and 1 base from J, with 13 bases between. CDR3 length equals 17 residues. Germline CDR1 reads SGHTA; CDR2 reads FQGNSA. The chain's CDR3 is CASSLDPWRGNTGELFF. Here the CDR3 DNA reads TGTGCCAGCAGCTTAGACCCCTGGCGGGGGAACACCGGGGAGCTGTTTTTT.

This clonotype showed up just a few times. The rearrangement links TRBV20-1 to TRBJ2-3, with D perhaps TRBD1 (6 bases). The CDR3 is made up of 14 amino acids. Germline V gives CDR1 DFQATT, CDR2 SNEGSKA (reference sequence). Trimming removed 4 bases from V and 2 bases from J, with 13 bases in between. The CDR3 DNA reads as TGCAGTGCTACGCCGGGACAAATCACAGATACGCAGTATTTT. Translation: CSATPGQITDTQYF.

This sequence joins TRBV11-2 and TRBJ2-7; 7 nucleotides line up with TRBD1. Germline CDR1 is SGHAT and CDR2 is FQNNGV. Trimming removed 2 bases from V and 2 bases from J; junction bases left unmatched: 3. The CDR3 is 14 amino acids. CDR3 residues: CASSLIRGTYEQYF. CDR3 coding DNA: TGTGCCAGCAGCTTAATCAGGGGGACCTACGAGCAGTACTTC. Full variable domain (outside the CDR3, taken from reference TRBV11-2 and TRBJ2-7): EAGVAQSPRYKIIEKRQSVAFWCNPISGHATLYWYQQILGQGPKLLIQFQNNGVVDDSQLPKDRFSAERLKGVDSTLKIQPAKLEDSAVYLCASSLIRGTYEQYFGPGTRLTVT.

This clonotype was detected only a few times. The chain employs TRBV18 and TRBJ1-6, with unresolved D. CDR3 length: 14 amino acids. The germline V gene has CDR1 KGHSH and CDR2 LQKENI. Trimming removed 3 bases at V and 9 bases at J, with 12 bases between. The CDR3 coding sequence is TGTGCCAGCTCACCCGGACCCAGTCCTTCACCCCTCCACTTT. Residues: CASSPGPSPSPLHF.

V gene TRBV11-3 combines with J gene TRBJ2-1; TRBD1 matches 7 bases. Germline V lookup: CDR1 SGHNT, CDR2 YENEEA. With V trimmed by 4 bases and J by 8 bases, 5 bases remained unmatched. The CDR3 is 13 residues long. CDR3 sequence (DNA): TGTGCCAGCAGCTCGACAGGGTTCGATGAGCAGTTCTTC. Its protein product is CASSSTGFDEQFF.

This clonotype has a handful of counts. The CDR3 sequence is CASSPHGTALTKEQFF. DNA for the CDR3: TGTGCCAGCAGCCCCCATGGGACAGCGTTAACAAAAGAGCAGTTCTTC. The V call is TRBV9, the J call TRBJ2-1; 7 bases are shared with TRBD1. CDR1 is SGDLS, CDR2 YYNGEE, per germline. The CDR3 spans 16 residues. V shed 4 bases, J shed 10 bases, and the junction held 17 bases outside the gene matches.

This clonotype was detected only a few times. The chain uses TRBV7-9 and TRBJ2-3; D is perhaps TRBD2 (5 bases). The V end lost 1 base, the J end lost 0 bases, and 8 bases lay between the germline ends. This CDR3 region has 15 residues. CDR1 SEHNR and CDR2 FQNEAQ come from the germline V gene (reference sequence). As DNA, the CDR3 is TGTGCCAGCAGCTTAGGAGGGATGAGCACAGATACGCAGTATTTT. Translated: CASSLGGMSTDTQYF.

This chain links TRBV5-1 with TRBJ1-2; 8 bases line up with TRBD1. V dropped 0 bases and J dropped 4; count of bases not matched to a gene: 2. CDR3 length equals 14 residues. CDR1 is SGHRS and CDR2 is YFSETQ in the germline V gene. DNA of the CDR3: TGCGCCAGCAGCTTGGACAGGGGGTCCTATGGCTACACCTTC. Its translation is CASSLDRGSYGYTF.

This clonotype was detected ten times or more. The CDR3 reads CASSSGTPGLFF. CDR3 nucleotides: TGTGCCAGTAGTAGCGGAACTCCTGGGCTGTTTTTT. The chain employs TRBV19 and TRBJ2-2, with unresolved D. The CDR3 sequence is 12 residues long. The germline V gene encodes CDR1 LNHDA and CDR2 SQIVND (reference sequence). The V end lost 4 bases, the J end lost 13 bases, and 13 bases lay between the germline ends.